Shown below are 23 T cell receptor beta chains from a single sample sequenced in a study of regulatory T cells in long-lasting Graves disease. The sample's time point: newly diagnosed GD, antithyroid drugs for less than 3 months. PBMC-derived RNA was used for the TCR library. Relying on iRepertoire HTBI primers and Arm-PCR of CDR3 regions, the team built TCR beta libraries. Via MiXCR, TCRdb re-called the multiplex PCR reads, giving one row per CDR3 protein. The sample includes 400,000 to 500,000 distinct CDR3 sequences, approximately 16% of them seen just once. The same data also contributed to another study, on T cells in Graves' hyperthyroidism and ophthalmopathy.

This specimen consisted of peripheral blood mononuclear cells (PBMCs), obtained at new diagnosis, from a patient treated with antithyroid drugs. These receptors were taken from a woman under 40 with Graves disease.

This clonotype occurred many times. This rearrangement joins TRBV20-1 to TRBJ1-1; TRBD1 might be the D (6 bases). CDR3 size: 14 residues. Looked up from germline, CDR1 is DFQATT and CDR2 is SNEGSKA (reference sequence). V lost 7 bases to trimming and J lost 1 base, with 16 bases between them. The CDR3 DNA reads as TGCAGTGTCATAGGGGGGTCCTGGAACACTGAAGCTTTCTTT. It yields the protein CSVIGGSWNTEAFF.

This clonotype was recorded many times. The chain carries TRBV12-3 or TRBV12-4 and TRBJ1-3; D uncertain. V shed 1 base and J shed 0 bases, with 7 bases lying between them. The CDR3 totals 15 residues. The CDR3 DNA follows: TGTGCCAGCAGTTTAGTGATTAGCTCTGGAAACACCATATATTTT. Its protein product is CASSLVISSGNTIYF.

This clonotype has more than one count but fewer than ten. The V gene is TRBV20-1, the J gene TRBJ2-1; D gene uncertain. The V and J ends lost 3 bases and 1 base respectively, with 16 bases between them. Germline-derived CDR1 and CDR2 are DFQATT and SNEGSKA (reference sequence). The CDR3 has 16 residues. CDR3 sequence reads: CSARPIRAPSYNEQFF. In nucleotides, the CDR3 is TGCAGTGCTAGGCCTATCCGGGCACCTTCCTACAATGAGCAGTTCTTC.

The chain combines TRBV20-1 with TRBJ1-2, with no clear D. The CDR3 is 15 amino acids. Trimming shortened V by 1 base and J by 1 base, and 13 bases separated the two germline ends. Germline V gene lookup returns CDR1 DFQATT and CDR2 SNEGSKA (reference sequence). This CDR3 is CSARATVPYNYGYTF. As DNA, the CDR3 is TGCAGTGCTAGAGCCACAGTACCGTATAACTATGGCTACACCTTC.

This clonotype was counted many times. The chain has TRBV15 and TRBJ1-4; TRBD1 agrees at 7 bases. CDR1 and CDR2 (germline): LNHNV, YYDKDF (reference sequence). The CDR3 loop spans 16 amino acids. V gave up 3 bases and J gave up 6 bases; unmatched junction bases: 10. For the CDR3, the DNA is TGTGCCACCAGCAGCAGACAGGGCTTGGGCGATGAAAAACTGTTTTTT. It specifies CATSSRQGLGDEKLFF.

The rearrangement joins TRBV12-3 or TRBV12-4 to TRBJ2-1; 8 positions match TRBD2. Losses at the gene ends were 6 bases for V and 0 bases for J; bases not matched to a gene: 1. This CDR3 has 14 amino acids. CDR3 in DNA: TGTGCCAGCAGGAGCGGGAGCTCCTACAATGAGCAGTTCTTC. Encoded protein: CASRSGSSYNEQFF.

This clonotype was observed at least ten times. The chain uses TRBV28 and TRBJ2-7, with TRBD2 matching 12 bases. Germline CDR1 MDHEN, CDR2 SYDVKM. V shed 7 bases and J 3 bases; nucleotides not matched to a gene: 7. The CDR3 loop spans 15 amino acids. For the CDR3, the DNA is TGTGCCAGCACCCTGGGACTAGCGGGCCGCTACGAGCAGTACTTC. Residues: CASTLGLAGRYEQYF.

This clonotype was counted many times. The chain is built from TRBV30 and TRBJ2-1; D may correspond to TRBD1 or TRBD2 (5 bases each). CDR3 length: 15 amino acids. V lost 2 bases, J lost 5 bases, and 16 bases lay in between. Germline assignment: CDR1 GTSNPN and CDR2 SVGIG (reference sequence). Here the CDR3 DNA reads TGTGCCTGGAGTCCCGGGACGAAGGGAAACAATGAGCAGTTCTTC. It codes for CAWSPGTKGNNEQFF.

This clonotype was counted between two and nine times. The gene calls are TRBV19 and TRBJ2-2, with TRBD1 matching over 9 bases. Germline V lookup: CDR1 LNHDA, CDR2 SQIVND (reference sequence). This CDR3 is 16 amino acids long. The trim removed 5 bases at V and 4 bases at J, leaving 8 bases unmatched. The CDR3, as DNA: TGTGCCAGTAGTTCTCGGACAGGGGAGGTCACCGGGGAGCTGTTTTTT. It codes for CASSSRTGEVTGELFF. Full variable domain (rest looked up from reference TRBV19 and TRBJ2-2): DGGITQSPKYLFRKEGQNVTLSCEQNLNHDAMYWYRQDPGQGLRLIYYSQIVNDFQKGDIAEGYSVSREKKESFPLTVTSAQKNPTAFYLCASSSRTGEVTGELFFGEGSRLTVL.

This clonotype was observed a handful of times. V gene TRBV10-3 combines with J gene TRBJ2-1, with TRBD2 matching 15 bases. After removal of 9 bases from V and 0 bases from J, the junction contained 6 bases not matched to a gene. CDR3 length: 17 amino acids. Germline loops: CDR1 ENHRY, CDR2 SYGVKD. CDR3 sequence: CAIGTSGRLNSYNEQFF. As DNA, the CDR3 is TGTGCCATAGGGACTAGCGGGAGGTTAAACTCCTACAATGAGCAGTTCTTC.

This clonotype was counted a few times. The junction departs from the called germline gene at one end, perhaps through a read error. For the CDR3, the DNA is TGTGCCAGCAGTTTAGGGGAGAGGTTCTACAATGAGCAGTTCTTC. Translating gives CASSLGERFYNEQFF. The rearrangement uses TRBV7-2 and TRBJ2-1; the D call may be TRBD1 or TRBD2 (5 bases each). The CDR3 runs 15 residues. Germline V lookup: CDR1 SGHTA, CDR2 FQGNSA.

This clonotype was counted many times. The genes are TRBV7-8 and TRBJ1-2, with 9 positions matching TRBD1. The germline V gene encodes CDR1 SGHVS and CDR2 FQNEAQ. After removal of 0 bases from V and 8 bases from J, the junction contained 16 bases not matched to a gene. The CDR3 sequence is 18 residues long. CDR3 in DNA: TGTGCCAGCAGCTTAGCTCGTATTCCCACAGGGGGCGCGGAAGGCTACACCTTC. This gives the protein CASSLARIPTGGAEGYTF.

The chain recombines TRBV2 with TRBJ2-1; 12 bases line up with TRBD2. V shed 6 bases and J 3 bases; nucleotides not matched to a gene: 3. The CDR3 is 15 residues long. Germline assignment: CDR1 SNHLY and CDR2 FYNNEI. CDR3 coding DNA: TGTGCCAGCAGAACTAGCGGGAGGAACTACAATGAGCAGTTCTTC. Protein: CASRTSGRNYNEQFF.

Concerning this clonotype: It may be a read error: a sequence one base away is much more abundant. The chain has TRBV6-1 and TRBJ2-7; the D is unclear. CDR3 length: 14 residues. Germline CDR1 MNHNS, CDR2 SASEGT. The CDR3: CASSPRVRVYEQHF. CDR3 DNA: TGTGCCAGCAGTCCACGGGTACGGGTTTACGAGCAGCACTTC.

In its sample, this clonotype was seen many times. The J gene is TRBJ2-2, the V gene TRBV27; D not resolved. Trimming left V 4 bases short and J 2 bases short, with 11 bases between. The CDR3 totals 15 residues. From germline, CDR1 is MNHEY and CDR2 SMNVEV (reference sequence). The CDR3 bases are TGTGCCAGCAGTTATTGGATGCGAAACACCGGGGAGCTGTTTTTT. Translated, it gives CASSYWMRNTGELFF.

The chain combines TRBV7-4 with TRBJ1-5, with a possible D match to TRBD1 (6 bases). This CDR3 spans 14 amino acids. Trimming removed 5 bases from V and 6 bases from J, with 14 bases in between. CDR1 and CDR2 from the germline V gene are SGHVT and SQSDAQ. The CDR3 sequence is CASSTGPGAQPQHF. The CDR3 DNA sequence: TGTGCCAGCAGCACAGGGCCCGGGGCTCAGCCCCAGCATTTT.

Ten or more counts support this clonotype. The chain joins TRBV6-1 to TRBJ1-1; D is unresolved. Trimming cost V 10 bases and J 3 bases, with 15 bases left between them. This CDR3 is built from 13 residues. Per germline, CDR1 MNHNS and CDR2 SASEGT. The CDR3 spells CATVGWKDTEAFF. The DNA for the CDR3 is TGTGCCACCGTGGGGTGGAAGGACACTGAAGCTTTCTTT.

At least ten counts were recorded for this clonotype. V is TRBV7-8 and J is TRBJ1-5; D is unresolved. V lost 1 base, J lost 0 bases, and 13 bases lay in between. The length of the CDR3 is 17 residues. CDR1 is SGHVS and CDR2 is FQNEAQ in the germline V gene. CDR3 DNA sequence: TGTGCCAGCAGCTTAGACAGAAACCTATATAGCAATCAGCCCCAGCATTTT. The encoded protein is CASSLDRNLYSNQPQHF. The full variable domain, completed using reference TRBV7-8 and TRBJ1-5, is GAGVSQSPRYKVAKRGQDVALRCDPISGHVSLFWYQQALGQGPEFLTYFQNEAQLDKSGLPSDRFFAERPEGSVSTLKIQRTQQEDSAVYLCASSLDRNLYSNQPQHFGDGTRLSIL.

This clonotype was counted ten times or more. Because the CDR3's place on the DNA is in doubt, the DNA is left out and the CDR3 is given as listed by TCRdb. The chain has TRBV28 and TRBJ2-1; the table's D call of TRBD2 was not tested on the DNA. Germline values: CDR1 MDHEN, CDR2 SYDVKM. The CDR3 has 15 residues if both end residues are counted. CDR3 loop: CASSLVAGAVFWQFF.

This clonotype has more than one count but fewer than ten. The chain uses TRBV19 and TRBJ2-1; 8 nucleotides match TRBD2. J was trimmed by 11 bases and V by 5 bases; bases with no gene match: 8. The CDR3 is made up of 13 amino acids. CDR1 is LNHDA, CDR2 SQIVND, per germline (reference sequence). The CDR3 nucleotides read TGTGCCAGTAGTCCTCCGTTAGCGGGGAAGCAGTTCTTC. It specifies CASSPPLAGKQFF. The entire variable domain, with the rest obtained from reference TRBV19 and TRBJ2-1, is as follows: DGGITQSPKYLFRKEGQNVTLSCEQNLNHDAMYWYRQDPGQGLRLIYYSQIVNDFQKGDIAEGYSVSREKKESFPLTVTSAQKNPTAFYLCASSPPLAGKQFFGPGTRLTVL.

In its sample, this clonotype was seen many times. The chain carries TRBV5-1 and TRBJ2-1, with 12 bases lining up with TRBD2. V lost 3 bases, J lost 4 bases, and 2 bases stayed unmatched. Per germline, CDR1 SGHRS and CDR2 YFSETQ. CDR3 size: 15 residues. The CDR3 loop reads CASSWTSGNYNEQFF. CDR3 bases: TGCGCCAGCAGCTGGACTAGCGGGAATTACAATGAGCAGTTCTTC.

Many counts were recorded for this clonotype. The V and J genes are TRBV27 and TRBJ1-1; D not resolved. This CDR3 has 16 residues. Trimming cost V 2 bases and J 2 bases, with 15 bases left between them. In germline, CDR1 is MNHEY, CDR2 SMNVEV (reference sequence). The CDR3 loop reads CASSLGWTARNTEAFF. In DNA form, the CDR3 reads TGTGCCAGCAGTTTAGGTTGGACCGCCCGTAACACTGAAGCTTTCTTT.

This chain's CDR3 is CSASWGSGANVLTF. CDR3 coding DNA: TGCAGTGCTAGTTGGGGGTCTGGGGCCAACGTCCTGACTTTC. The rearrangement links TRBV20-1 to TRBJ2-6; D is possibly TRBD1 or TRBD2 (5 bases each). Germline assignment: CDR1 DFQATT and CDR2 SNEGSKA (reference sequence). The length of the CDR3 is 14 residues. V dropped 3 bases and J dropped 1 base, with 7 bases sitting between them.